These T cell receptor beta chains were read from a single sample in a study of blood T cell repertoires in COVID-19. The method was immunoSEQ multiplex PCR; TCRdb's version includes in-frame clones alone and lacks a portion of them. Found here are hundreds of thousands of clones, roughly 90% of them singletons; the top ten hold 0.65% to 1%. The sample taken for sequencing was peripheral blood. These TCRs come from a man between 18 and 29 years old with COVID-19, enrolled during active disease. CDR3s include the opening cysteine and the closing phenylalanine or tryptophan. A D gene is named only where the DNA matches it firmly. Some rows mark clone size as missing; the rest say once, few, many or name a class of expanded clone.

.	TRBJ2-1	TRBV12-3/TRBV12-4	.	CASSFPGDNEQFF	TGTGCCAGCAGTTTCCCGGGGGACAATGAGCAGTTCTTC
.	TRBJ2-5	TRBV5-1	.	CASSYSTGEQETQYF	TGCGCCAGCAGCTACTCGACGGGGGAACAAGAGACCCAGTACTTC
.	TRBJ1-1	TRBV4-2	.	CASSHGQTTEAFF	TGTGCCAGCAGCCACGGACAGACGACTGAAGCTTTCTTT
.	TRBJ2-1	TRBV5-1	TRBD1	CASSLSGQDYNEQFF	TGCGCCAGCAGCTTGTCGGGACAGGATTACAATGAGCAGTTCTTC
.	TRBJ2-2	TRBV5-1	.	CASSLGSDRELFF	TGCGCCAGCAGCTTGGGTAGCGACCGGGAGCTGTTTTTT
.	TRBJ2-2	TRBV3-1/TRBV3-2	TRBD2	CASSRTSGVRTGELFF	TGTGCCAGCAGTCGGACTAGCGGGGTACGAACCGGGGAGCTGTTTTTT
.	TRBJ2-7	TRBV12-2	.	CASRLATDEQYF	TGTGCAAGTCGCTTAGCGACAGACGAGCAGTACTTC
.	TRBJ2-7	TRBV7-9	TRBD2	CASSSGGLASEQYF	TGTGCCAGCAGCTCGGGGGGACTAGCGAGCGAGCAGTACTTC
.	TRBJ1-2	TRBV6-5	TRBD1	CASSFRQGNYGYTF	TGTGCCAGCAGTTTCAGACAGGGGAACTATGGCTACACCTTC
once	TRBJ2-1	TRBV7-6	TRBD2	CASTPARGAYNEQFF	TGTGCCAGCACCCCTGCGCGGGGGGCTTACAATGAGCAGTTCTTC
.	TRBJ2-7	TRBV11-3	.	CASSSRRVHRYEQYF	TGTGCCAGCAGTTCACGGCGGGTGCACCGCTACGAGCAGTACTTC
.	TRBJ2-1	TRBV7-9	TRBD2	CATGLAGGNEQFF	TGTGCCACCGGACTAGCGGGAGGTAATGAGCAGTTCTTC
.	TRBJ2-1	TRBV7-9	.	CASILSGSSYNEQFF	TGTGCCAGCATCCTAAGCGGTAGCTCCTACAATGAGCAGTTCTTC
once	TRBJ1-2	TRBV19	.	CASSRGQFGYTF	TGTGCCAGTAGCCGTGGACAGTTTGGCTACACCTTC
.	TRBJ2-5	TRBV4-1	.	CASSQTGLAGETQYF	TGCGCCAGCAGCCAAACTGGCCTAGCCGGAGAGACCCAGTACTTC
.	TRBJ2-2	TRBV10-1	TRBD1	CASSNDRAVGGELFF	TGCGCCAGCAGTAACGACAGGGCAGTTGGCGGGGAGCTGTTTTTT
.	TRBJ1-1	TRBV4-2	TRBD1	CASSQRGQGTEAFF	TGTGCCAGCAGCCAAAGGGGGCAGGGCACTGAAGCTTTCTTT
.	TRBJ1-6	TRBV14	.	CASSQENQGPLHF	TGTGCCAGCAGCCAGGAAAATCAGGGTCCCCTCCACTTT
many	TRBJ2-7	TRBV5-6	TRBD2	CASSLTGGLLDTYEQYF	TGTGCCAGCAGCTTGACGGGGGGTTTACTCGATACCTACGAGCAGTACTTC
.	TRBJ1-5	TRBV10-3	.	CAISENNSNQPQHF	TGTGCCATCAGTGAAAACAATAGCAATCAGCCCCAGCATTTT
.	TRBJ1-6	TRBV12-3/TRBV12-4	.	CASRLRQNSPLHF	TGTGCCAGCAGACTTCGACAGAATTCACCCCTCCACTTT
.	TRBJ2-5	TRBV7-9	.	CASSLVASHQETQYF	TGTGCCAGCAGCTTAGTTGCCAGTCACCAAGAGACCCAGTACTTC
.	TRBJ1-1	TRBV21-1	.	CASSKPKGQGVYMNTEAFF	TGTGCCAGCAGCAAACCGAAGGGACAGGGGGTTTACATGAACACTGAAGCTTTCTTT
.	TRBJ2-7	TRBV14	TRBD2	CASSQDFGTSGRVREQYF	TGTGCCAGCAGCCAAGATTTCGGGACTAGCGGGAGAGTTCGGGAGCAGTACTTC
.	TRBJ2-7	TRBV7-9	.	CASSLVAPYEQYF	TGTGCCAGCAGCTTAGTAGCTCCCTACGAGCAGTACTTC
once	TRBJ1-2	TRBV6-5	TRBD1	CASRGTTGAHYGYTF	TGTGCCAGCAGAGGTACGACAGGGGCCCACTATGGCTACACCTTC
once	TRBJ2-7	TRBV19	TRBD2	CASRGGGRKPVQYF	TGTGCCAGTAGAGGTGGCGGGAGGAAGCCCGTGCAGTACTTC